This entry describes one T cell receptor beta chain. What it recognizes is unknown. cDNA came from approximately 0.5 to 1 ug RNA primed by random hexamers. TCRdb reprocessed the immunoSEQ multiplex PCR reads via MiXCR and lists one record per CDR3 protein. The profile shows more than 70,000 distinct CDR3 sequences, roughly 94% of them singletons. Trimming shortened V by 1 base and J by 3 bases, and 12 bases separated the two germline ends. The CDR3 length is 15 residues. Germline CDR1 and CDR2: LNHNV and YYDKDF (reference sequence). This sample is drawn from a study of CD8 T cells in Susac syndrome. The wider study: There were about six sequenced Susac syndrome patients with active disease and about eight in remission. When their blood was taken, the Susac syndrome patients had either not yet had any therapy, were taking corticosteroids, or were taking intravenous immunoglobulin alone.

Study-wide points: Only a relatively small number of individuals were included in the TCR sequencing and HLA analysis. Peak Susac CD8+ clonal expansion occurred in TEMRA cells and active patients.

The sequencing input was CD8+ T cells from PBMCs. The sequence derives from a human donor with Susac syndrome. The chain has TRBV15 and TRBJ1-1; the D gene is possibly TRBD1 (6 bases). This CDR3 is CATSRGRGADTEAFF. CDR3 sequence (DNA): TGTGCCACCAGCAGAGGACGGGGGGCGGACACTGAAGCTTTCTTT.